The 31 T cell receptor beta chains listed next were all sequenced from one sample in a study of blood T cells in healthy people across ages (dated by TCRdb to the mid-2010s). The library was obtained by 5' RACE. The run used an Illumina HiSeq 2500. A second PCR of roughly 7 to 12 cycles was performed with a sample-barcoded 5' primer and a J-beta primer mix. TCRdb took the public reads, trimmed them with fastp at Q25, ran MiXCR for clone calling and kept in-frame beta chains. One record per CDR3 amino acid sequence lists the most common genes and DNA. This sample comprises roughly 900,000 distinct CDR3 sequences, under 30% of them detected only once. The ten biggest clones cover approximately 15% of the sample. Specimen: blood. The receptors shown here come from a woman of 80 years or more in good health.

The V call is TRBV12-3 or TRBV12-4, the J call TRBJ2-2; 7 bases match TRBD1. The CDR3 is 15 amino acids. V trimming: 7 bases; J trimming: 4 bases; junction bases outside the gene matches: 9. The CDR3 region is CASKLQGLATGELFF. As DNA, the CDR3 is TGTGCCAGCAAACTACAGGGGTTGGCCACCGGGGAGCTGTTTTTT.

The rearrangement uses TRBV6-1 and TRBJ1-2, with 7 bases identical to TRBD1. The ends lost 1 base at V and 10 bases at J; junction bases unmatched: 6. Germline values: CDR1 MNHNS, CDR2 SASEGT. CDR3 length equals 13 residues. This chain's CDR3 is CASSEVGRGDYTF. CDR3 bases: TGTGCCAGCAGTGAAGTTGGCAGGGGGGACTACACCTTC.

Worth noting for this clonotype: A much larger clone sits a single nucleotide away, making a read error possible. The J gene is TRBJ2-4, the V gene TRBV5-5; 10 nucleotides match TRBD1. The CDR3 runs to 17 residues. Germline-derived CDR1 and CDR2 are SGHKS and YYEKEE (reference sequence). The junction had 10 bases not matched to a gene; V was cut back by 7 bases and J by 0 bases. The CDR3 region has the DNA TGTGCCAGCGGCCGGACAGGGGGTCGGCTAGCCAAAAACATTCAGTACTTC. Its translation: CASGRTGGRLAKNIQYF.

The table lists this clonotype with many counts. The chain couples TRBV5-6 to TRBJ2-3, with D unresolved. Germline V gives CDR1 SGHDT, CDR2 YYEEEE. V shed 1 base and J shed 3 bases, with 12 bases lying between them. CDR3 length equals 15 residues. CDR3 DNA: TGTGCCAGCAGCTTGATCGACACTTTTACAGATACGCAGTATTTT. It codes for CASSLIDTFTDTQYF.

V gene TRBV21-1 combines with J gene TRBJ1-2; the DNA was not compared with TRBD1, the D call given in the table. TRBV21-1 is classified as a pseudogene. CDR3 length: 14 residues. The CDR3 DNA reads as TGTGCCAGCAGCGCAGGGACAGCCGCGGGGGGCTACACCTTC. It encodes CASSAGTAAGGYTF.

This clonotype was counted ten times or more. The rearrangement links TRBV29-1 to TRBJ2-3; TRBD1 is a possible D gene (5 bases). This CDR3 region has 13 residues. Germline V CDR1 and CDR2: SQVTM, ANQGSEA. The ends were cut back, 2 bases at V and 2 bases at J, with 8 bases in the middle. The CDR3 coding sequence is TGCAGCGTTGAATCCAGGGCCACAGATACGCAGTATTTT. It yields the protein CSVESRATDTQYF.

The sample holds many counts of this clonotype. The chain recombines TRBV20-1 with TRBJ2-7; D is unclear. The CDR3 spans 11 residues. Trimming pared 1 base from V and 5 bases from J, leaving 6 bases between. Germline assignment: CDR1 DFQATT and CDR2 SNEGSKA (reference sequence). CDR3 nucleotides: TGCAGTGCTAGAGTTCGGCACGAGCAGTACTTC. Translating it yields CSARVRHEQYF.

Concerning this clonotype: This clone may be a read error of a much larger clone one base away. V usage is TRBV7-2 and J usage is TRBJ2-1, with TRBD1 matching over 9 bases. Germline CDR1 is SGHTA and CDR2 is FQGNSA. This CDR3 has 14 amino acids. Trimming at V came to 4 bases and at J to 13 bases, leaving 11 bases not matched to a gene. DNA for the CDR3: TGTGCCAGCAGCTCCCTGACAGGGGGGGAGACCCAGTTCTTC. Its translation: CASSSLTGGETQFF.

In regard to this clonotype: The conserved closing phenylalanine or tryptophan is absent in this CDR3, likely reflecting a read error. The rearrangement uses TRBV15 and TRBJ1-4; D is perhaps TRBD1 (6 bases). This CDR3 comprises 14 residues. Germline lookup yields CDR1 LNHNV and CDR2 YYDKDF (reference sequence). The V end was cut by 7 bases, the J end by 5 bases, with 14 bases between. CDR3 residues: CATTAGGSNEKLFL. The CDR3 region has the DNA TGTGCCACCACGGCGGGGGGCAGCAATGAAAAACTGTTTTTG.

The table lists this clonotype with a few counts. A read error may explain this, as a much larger clone is one base away. The rearrangement joins TRBV6-2 or TRBV6-3 to TRBJ2-1, with TRBD1 matching 7 bases. CDR1 and CDR2 (germline): MNHEY, SVGEGT. The CDR3 length is 14 residues. CDR3 sequence reads: CASRYSRQGNEQFF. The CDR3 nucleotides are TGTGCCAGCAGGTACTCGAGACAGGGCAATGAGCAGTTCTTC.

This clonotype was detected many times. The gene calls are TRBV20-1 and TRBJ1-2; 10 positions agree with TRBD1. The CDR3 totals 13 residues. The V gene's germline CDR1 is DFQATT and CDR2 SNEGSKA (reference sequence). V was pared by 1 base and J by 8 bases, with 4 bases of the junction left unmatched. The CDR3 nucleotides read TGCAGTGCTAGAGGACAGGGGGCACGGGGCTACACCTTC. Protein product: CSARGQGARGYTF.

CDR3 nucleotides: TGTGCCAGCAGTCTAGGGAATAACTATGGCTACACCTTC. Residues: CASSLGNNYGYTF. The chain has TRBV27 and TRBJ1-2; the D is unclear. The germline CDR1 and CDR2 sequences are MNHEY and SMNVEV (reference sequence). Trimming pared 5 bases from V and 1 base from J, leaving 8 bases between. The length of the CDR3 is 13 residues.

This sequence joins TRBV9 and TRBJ2-4; D ambiguous. The J call may not be correct, given that the DNA end is closer to TRBJ2-5. Germline CDR1 SGDLS, CDR2 YYNGEE. There are 13 residues in the CDR3. Written as DNA, the CDR3 is TGTGCCAGCAGCGCCCGCCCACAAGAGACCCAGTACTTC. Protein: CASSARPQETQYF.

As to this clonotype: A read error may account for a junction end that differs from germline. The rearrangement uses TRBV6-2 or TRBV6-3 and TRBJ1-1; the D gene is possibly TRBD1 (5 bases). From germline, CDR1 is MNHEY and CDR2 SVGEGT. The CDR3 is made up of 14 amino acids. The CDR3: CASRVGRQNPEAFF. For the CDR3, the DNA is TGTGCCAGCAGGGTGGGACGGCAGAACCCTGAAGCTTTCTTT.

In its sample, this clonotype was seen a few times. The V call is TRBV5-6, the J call TRBJ1-5; D is unresolved. CDR1 is SGHDT and CDR2 is YYEEEE in the germline V gene. This CDR3 has 16 residues. The germline V and J ends were trimmed by 0 bases and 3 bases, with 13 bases remaining between them. CDR3 sequence: CASSLGGGPYNQPQHF. The DNA of the CDR3 is TGTGCCAGCAGCTTGGGAGGAGGGCCTTACAATCAGCCCCAGCATTTT. Supplemented by reference TRBV5-6 and TRBJ1-5, the full variable domain reads DAGVTQSPTHLIKTRGQQVTLRCSPKSGHDTVSWYQQALGQGPQFIFQYYEEEERQRGNFPDRFSGHQFPNYSSELNVNALLLGDSALYLCASSLGGGPYNQPQHFGDGTRLSIL.

This clonotype occurred a few times. The rearrangement joins TRBV27 to TRBJ2-6; D remains unclear. Trimming removed 8 bases from V and 0 bases from J, with 14 bases in between. The germline gives CDR1 MNHEY, CDR2 SMNVEV (reference sequence). The CDR3 has 16 residues. CDR3 sequence: CASRAQSYSGANVLTF. DNA for the CDR3: TGTGCCAGCCGCGCGCAGTCTTACTCTGGGGCCAACGTCCTGACTTTC.

This clonotype occurred many times. This rearrangement joins TRBV20-1 to TRBJ2-3; D ambiguous. V lost 5 bases and J lost 3, with 9 bases in between. This CDR3 contains 12 residues. Germline CDR1 is DFQATT and CDR2 is SNEGSKA (reference sequence). The CDR3 reads CSARLGTDTQYF. CDR3 bases: TGCAGTGCTCGTTTAGGTACAGATACGCAGTATTTT.

This clonotype was recorded at least ten times. This sequence joins TRBV24-1 and TRBJ2-5; D is ambiguous. The germline V gene encodes CDR1 KGHDR and CDR2 SFDVKD. V was clipped by 0 bases and J by 7 bases, with 11 bases between them. CDR3 length: 14 residues. CDR3 region: CATSDLTAEVTQYF. CDR3 in DNA: TGTGCCACCAGTGATTTGACGGCAGAAGTGACCCAGTACTTC.

This clonotype was recorded a few times. The chain employs TRBV12-3 or TRBV12-4 and TRBJ1-1; no reliable D call. The CDR3 runs 14 residues. Trimming removed 1 base at V and 5 bases at J, with 11 bases between. CDR3 amino acids: CASSLGPVWTEAFF. The CDR3 coding sequence is TGTGCCAGCAGTTTAGGGCCGGTGTGGACTGAAGCTTTCTTT.

This clonotype was counted ten times or more. The V and J genes are TRBV7-2 and TRBJ2-7; D possibly corresponds to TRBD2 (8 bases). This CDR3 is built from 16 residues. V lost 5 bases to trimming and J lost 6 bases, with 23 bases between them. Germline CDR1 reads SGHTA; CDR2 reads FQGNSA. CDR3 DNA sequence: TGTGCCAGCAGCCCCAAGGGGGCGGGGGGACGGGGCGAGCAGTACTTC. This sequence encodes CASSPKGAGGRGEQYF.

The V call is TRBV5-8, the J call TRBJ1-4; perhaps TRBD1 as D (6 bases). V was pared by 4 bases and J by 4 bases, with 11 bases between. The CDR3 contains 14 residues. Germline assignment: CDR1 SGHTS and CDR2 YDEGEE. CDR3 in DNA: TGTGCCAGCAGCCGCGGGGGCCATAATGAAAAACTGTTTTTT. Amino acids: CASSRGGHNEKLFF. The full variable domain, rest sourced from reference TRBV5-8 and TRBJ1-4, is EAGVTQSPTHLIKTRGQQATLRCSPISGHTSVYWYQQALGLGLQFLLWYDEGEERNRGNFPPRFSGRQFPNYSSELNVNALELEDSALYLCASSRGGHNEKLFFGSGTQLSVL.

This clonotype was observed a few times. A read error may account for a junction end that differs from germline. This chain links TRBV5-5 with TRBJ1-2; the D gene is possibly TRBD1 (6 bases). Germline CDR1 and CDR2: SGHKS and YYEKEE (reference sequence). The CDR3 is 13 residues long. DNA for the CDR3: TGTGCCAGCAGTTTGGGGGCCAGGTCGGGCTACACCTTC. It encodes CASSLGARSGYTF.

This clonotype has at least ten counts. This chain joins TRBV9 and TRBJ1-2, with D possibly matching TRBD1 (5 bases). CDR3 size: 15 residues. The V end was cut by 0 bases, the J end by 7 bases, with 16 bases between. CDR1 and CDR2 (germline): SGDLS, YYNGEE. The CDR3 loop reads CASSVASLRGGGYTF. The CDR3 bases are TGTGCCAGCAGCGTAGCAAGCCTCCGGGGGGGTGGCTACACCTTC. The whole variable domain, filled in from reference TRBV9 and TRBJ1-2, reads DSGVTQTPKHLITATGQRVTLRCSPRSGDLSVYWYQQSLDQGLQFLIQYYNGEERAKGNILERFSAQQFPDLHSELNLSSLELGDSALYFCASSVASLRGGGYTFGSGTRLTVV.

To note about this clonotype: It may be a read error: a sequence one base away is much more abundant. The chain links TRBV12-3 or TRBV12-4 to TRBJ2-1; D may correspond to TRBD1 or TRBD2 (5 bases each). The CDR3 is 16 amino acids. Trimming took 7 bases from V and 7 from J, leaving 23 bases between them. CDR3 sequence: CASKTKTGPFNNEQFF. Written as DNA, the CDR3 is TGTGCCAGCAAAACTAAAACGGGGCCATTTAATAATGAGCAGTTCTTC.

The V and J genes are TRBV7-2 and TRBJ2-2; TRBD1 might be the D (5 bases). Germline CDR1 SGHTA, CDR2 FQGNSA. CDR3 length equals 15 residues. V gave up 5 bases and J gave up 6 bases, with 16 bases separating them. In nucleotides, the CDR3 is TGTGCCAGCAGCCCACGTCAGGGTGGGCCCGGGGAGCTGTTTTTT. It specifies CASSPRQGGPGELFF. Variable domain in full (rest from reference TRBV7-2 and TRBJ2-2): GAGVSQSPSNKVTEKGKDVELRCDPISGHTALYWYRQSLGQGLEFLIYFQGNSAPDKSGLPSDRFSAERTGGSVSTLTIQRTQQEDSAVYLCASSPRQGGPGELFFGEGSRLTVL.

For this clonotype: An end of the junction differs from the germline gene, which may be a read error. The V and J genes are TRBV5-1 and TRBJ2-3; 10 bases line up with TRBD2. Germline CDR1 SGHRS, CDR2 YFSETQ. The CDR3 spans 17 residues. DNA for the CDR3: TGCGCCAGCAGCCCTCAAACTAGCGGGACTCCCACAGATATGCAGTATTTT. Translating it yields CASSPQTSGTPTDMQYF.

In the case of this clonotype: This could be a read error, since a much larger clone is one nucleotide away. The CDR3 DNA sequence: TGTGTCAGCAGCTTAGCTGGGGACAGGGCGAGAGAGACCCAGTACTTC. Its protein is CVSSLAGDRARETQYF. This sequence joins TRBV7-9 and TRBJ2-7; TRBD1 matches 9 bases. The end of the DNA fits TRBJ2-5 better, so the J call may be wrong. The germline gives CDR1 SEHNR, CDR2 FQNEAQ (reference sequence). The CDR3 totals 16 residues.

Note on this clonotype: One end of the junction fails to match germline, which may point to a read error. The chain recombines TRBV6-2 or TRBV6-3 with TRBJ1-2, with D uncertain. Germline-derived CDR1 and CDR2 are MNHEY and SVGEGT. The CDR3 is 16 residues long. The CDR3 here is CASCYSKGELPYGYTF. In DNA, the CDR3 is TGTGCCAGCTGTTACTCGAAGGGCGAGTTGCCCTATGGCTACACCTTC.

In regard to this clonotype: A far larger clone is one base from this, pointing to a likely read error. The chain couples TRBV29-1 to TRBJ1-5; TRBD1 agrees at 9 bases. The germline CDR1 and CDR2 sequences are SQVTM and ANQGSEA. The CDR3 consists of 12 residues. CDR3 coding DNA: TGCAGCGTCGGGACAGGGAATCAGCTCCAGCATTTT. As protein: CSVGTGNQLQHF.

Details on this clonotype: A much larger clonotype is one base distant, so this may be a read error. The chain carries TRBV2 and TRBJ2-7; 11 bases align to TRBD1. Per germline, CDR1 SNHLY and CDR2 FYNNEI. The junction had 9 bases not matched to a gene; V was cut back by 4 bases and J by 10 bases. The CDR3 sequence is 14 residues long. CDR3 residues: CASSGGTGGKAQYF. For the CDR3, the DNA is TGTGCCAGCAGTGGAGGGACAGGGGGGAAGGCCCAGTACTTC.

About this clonotype itself: This may arise from a read error, as a much more abundant clone is one base away. This rearrangement joins TRBV6-2 or TRBV6-3 to TRBJ2-3; TRBD2 is a possible D gene (5 bases). Germline V gives CDR1 MNHEY, CDR2 SVGEGT. V lost 8 bases to trimming and J lost 3 bases, with 18 bases between them. The CDR3 is made up of 15 amino acids. The CDR3 region has the DNA TGTGCCAGCGGTTCCCATCAGCGGATTACAGATACGCAGTATTTT. Its protein product is CASGSHQRITDTQYF.